These T cell receptor beta chains were read from a single sample in a study of CDR3 diversity in severe acne. MiXCR was run by TCRdb on the PCR reads, yielding one entry per CDR3 protein. This table holds fewer than 90,000 distinct CDR3 sequences, about 53% found once. Sequenced material: blood. The source of these receptors is a male donor with severe acne vulgaris. Each CDR3 is given with its conserved first and last residue. The D gene is left open where the match is weak. Size is omitted from some rows. Given values are once, few, many or a class for expanded clones.

V gene	D gene	J gene	clone size	CDR3 protein	CDR3 DNA
TRBV5-1	TRBD1	TRBJ2-3	-	CASSRDSNTDTQYF	TGCGCCAGCAGCCGGGACAGTAACACAGATACGCAGTATTTT
TRBV7-3	-	TRBJ2-5	once	CASSPRTNRETQYF	TGTGCCAGCAGTCCCCGGACAAACCGGGAGACCCAGTACTTC
TRBV2	-	TRBJ1-5	many	CASCEGREPQHF	TGTGCCAGCTGCGAGGGTAGGGAGCCCCAGCATTTT
TRBV2	-	TRBJ1-5	-	CASSHDTGQPQHF	TGTGCCAGCAGCCACGATACGGGTCAGCCCCAGCATTTT
TRBV20-1	-	TRBJ2-3	-	CSASSLKGGDRPWDTDTQYF	TGCAGTGCTAGCTCCCTAAAGGGGGGGGATAGGCCCTGGGACACAGATACGCAGTATTTT
TRBV7-9	TRBD1	TRBJ1-5	many	CASSFSTGNQPQHF	TGTGCCAGCAGCTTCTCGACAGGGAATCAGCCCCAGCATTTT
TRBV29-1	-	TRBJ2-7	once	CSVVTGEQYF	TGCAGCGTTGTAACGGGGGAGCAGTACTTC
TRBV7-2	TRBD1	TRBJ2-5	-	CASSLVGQGGETQYF	TGTGCCAGCAGCTTAGTCGGACAGGGAGGAGAGACCCAGTACTTC
TRBV28	-	TRBJ2-5	few	CASTPAARQETQYF	TGTGCCAGCACCCCCGCGGCACGTCAAGAGACCCAGTACTTC
TRBV20-1	TRBD2	TRBJ2-3	once	CSATGLAGDTQYF	TGCAGTGCTACCGGACTAGCTGGAGATACGCAGTATTTT
TRBV6-4	TRBD2	TRBJ2-3	many	CASSDSSGGPDTQYF	TGTGCCAGCAGTGACTCTAGCGGGGGGCCAGATACGCAGTATTTT
TRBV6-4	TRBD2	TRBJ2-3	many	CASSYLAGGTDTQYF	TGTGCCAGCAGTTACCTAGCGGGGGGCACAGATACGCAGTATTTT
TRBV25-1	TRBD1	TRBJ1-3	-	CASSNPGQGLAAGNTIYF	TGTGCCAGCAGCAATCCGGGACAGGGATTAGCGGCTGGAAACACCATATATTTT
TRBV7-2	-	TRBJ1-6	-	CASSVYNSPLHF	TGTGCCAGCAGCGTCTATAATTCACCCCTCCACTTT
TRBV20-1	TRBD2	TRBJ2-3	medium-sized	CSALRTSGNTQYF	TGCAGTGCGCTGAGGACTAGCGGAAATACGCAGTATTTT
TRBV2	-	TRBJ2-2	many	CASSSRVAGELFF	TGTGCCAGCAGTAGCAGGGTCGCCGGGGAGCTGTTTTTT
TRBV29-1	TRBD1	TRBJ2-5	-	CSVERTGEQETQYF	TGCAGCGTTGAGAGGACAGGGGAACAAGAGACCCAGTACTTC
TRBV5-1	-	TRBJ1-1	many	CASSPGVMNTEAFF	TGCGCCAGCAGCCCCGGCGTAATGAACACTGAAGCTTTCTTT
TRBV20-1	-	TRBJ2-7	-	CSARDYNGESSSYEQYF	TGCAGTGCTAGAGATTATAACGGGGAGTCAAGCTCCTACGAGCAGTACTTC
TRBV9	-	TRBJ1-5	few	CASSQRGGNQPQHF	TGTGCCAGCAGCCAACGGGGCGGCAATCAGCCCCAGCATTTT
TRBV25-1	-	TRBJ1-2	-	CASTGQAHYGYTF	TGTGCCAGCACCGGCCAGGCCCACTATGGCTACACCTTC
TRBV7-9	TRBD1	TRBJ1-1	-	CASSLPGQGGTEAFF	TGTGCCAGCAGCTTACCCGGACAGGGAGGGACTGAAGCTTTCTTT
TRBV2	-	TRBJ2-3	many	CASNKEQLSTDTQYF	TGTGCCAGCAACAAGGAGCAGCTAAGCACAGATACGCAGTATTTT
TRBV12-3/TRBV12-4	-	TRBJ1-2	-	CASALRGARYGYTF	TGTGCCAGCGCCCTAAGGGGGGCGAGGTATGGCTACACCTTC
TRBV5-6	-	TRBJ1-1	-	CASNRGDMNTEAFF	TGTGCCAGCAACCGAGGGGATATGAACACTGAAGCTTTCTTT
TRBV6-2/TRBV6-3	-	TRBJ2-5	many	CASILRGLATRGGKTQYF	TGTGCCAGCATCCTCAGGGGGCTAGCGACCCGCGGGGGGAAGACCCAGTACTTC
TRBV20-1	TRBD2	TRBJ2-4	few	CSASTSGFVNIQYF	TGCAGTGCTAGTACTAGCGGGTTTGTCAACATTCAGTACTTC
TRBV10-3	-	TRBJ2-2	-	CASTLLYGELFF	TGTGCCAGCACTCTATTGTACGGGGAGCTGTTTTTT
TRBV9	-	TRBJ2-3	-	CASSVSRRTDTQYF	TGTGCCAGCAGCGTTTCGCGGCGCACAGATACGCAGTATTTT
TRBV7-9	-	TRBJ1-1	-	CASSSTEAFF	TGTGCCAGCAGCTCCACTGAAGCTTTCTTT
TRBV10-3	-	TRBJ2-7	-	CAISDTSSYEQYF	TGTGCCATCAGTGACACGAGCTCCTACGAGCAGTACTTC
TRBV25-1	-	TRBJ1-5	-	CASSELGAGRPQHF	TGTGCCAGCAGTGAATTGGGGGCAGGTCGGCCCCAGCATTTT
TRBV5-1	-	TRBJ2-3	many	CASSLDRGTDTQYF	TGCGCCAGCAGCTTGGACAGGGGCACAGATACGCAGTATTTT
TRBV29-1	-	TRBJ1-5	-	CSVEQQPGQPQHF	TGCAGCGTTGAGCAGCAACCGGGTCAGCCCCAGCATTTT
TRBV7-9	TRBD2	TRBJ2-7	once	CALAPASGRYEQYF	TGTGCCCTAGCGCCCGCCTCCGGGAGGTACGAGCAGTACTTC
TRBV15	-	TRBJ2-7	many	CATSRDYAAGSEQYF	TGTGCCACCAGCAGAGATTATGCGGCAGGCTCCGAGCAGTACTTC
TRBV6-1	-	TRBJ1-1	many	CAIHDWNTEAFF	TGTGCCATACATGACTGGAACACTGAAGCTTTCTTT
TRBV28	-	TRBJ2-3	few	CASSLVPADTQYF	TGTGCCAGCAGTTTGGTTCCAGCAGATACGCAGTATTTT
TRBV29-1	-	TRBJ2-5	-	CSVELGLGEETQYF	TGCAGCGTTGAATTAGGGCTCGGAGAAGAGACCCAGTACTTC
TRBV20-1	TRBD2	TRBJ2-1	medium-sized	CSARAPGGTLSKQFF	TGCAGTGCTAGAGCGCCGGGGGGGACCTTGAGTAAGCAGTTCTTC
TRBV4-1	-	TRBJ2-5	few	CASSLAAGAARYF	TGCGCCAGCAGCCTCGCTGCGGGGGCCGCCAGGTACTTC
TRBV7-9	-	TRBJ2-7	-	CASSQGPRRGASYEQYF	TGTGCCAGCAGCCAAGGGCCGCGGCGCGGGGCCTCCTACGAGCAGTACTTC
TRBV6-2/TRBV6-3	-	TRBJ1-5	-	CASSYSGEGNQPQHF	TGTGCCAGCAGTTACTCGGGGGAGGGCAATCAGCCCCAGCATTTT
TRBV5-1	-	TRBJ2-4	-	CASSLGSGGSIQYF	TGCGCCAGCAGCTTGGGATCAGGAGGAAGCATTCAGTACTTC
TRBV4-3	-	TRBJ2-7	few	CASSHGRETYEQYF	TGCGCCAGCAGTCACGGACGGGAGACCTACGAGCAGTACTTC
TRBV24-1	-	TRBJ2-1	-	CATSDPGLVNEQFF	TGTGCCACCAGTGACCCGGGTCTTGTCAATGAGCAGTTCTTC
TRBV20-1	-	TRBJ2-7	-	CSSGTNNYEQYF	TGCAGCTCCGGGACAAATAACTACGAGCAGTACTTC